A selection of T cell receptor beta chains follows, all from one sample in a study of early T cells in non-severe SARS-CoV-2 infection. TCRdb independently ran MiXCR on the 5' RACE reads; one entry per CDR3 protein. The repertoire holds under 60,000 distinct CDR3 sequences, with around 8.5% as singletons. Sequencing was carried out using whole blood. These receptor sequences come from an adult who was a healthcare worker with PCR-confirmed SARS-CoV-2 infection or an uninfected control (not recorded which). The conserved cysteine and the conserved F or W are not part of the CDR3 here. D genes are given only for firm matches.

TRBD2	TRBJ2-1	TRBV7-9	ASSSLAGGLGEQF
TRBD2	TRBJ2-2	TRBV9	ASSGGQNTGELF
-	TRBJ2-6	TRBV11-2	ASSTAGANVLT
-	TRBJ1-1	TRBV11-2	ASSFGNGKAF
TRBD1	TRBJ2-7	TRBV6-1	AKHPFRDRGDYEQY
-	TRBJ2-7	TRBV29-1	SVANGLGGFYEQY
-	TRBJ1-6	TRBV12-3/TRBV12-4	ASSLGVPPLH
-	TRBJ2-7	TRBV29-1	SVGGREQY
-	TRBJ1-1	TRBV3-1	ASSQERGRSEAF
-	TRBJ2-5	TRBV7-9	ASSLAGTQETQY
-	TRBJ2-3	TRBV15	ATSNGDSTDTQY
-	TRBJ2-7	TRBV5-1	ASRLNPGQSSYEQY
-	TRBJ1-1	TRBV7-9	ASSSDWGAEAF
-	TRBJ2-5	TRBV24-1	ATSDSGGETQY
TRBD2	TRBJ2-3	TRBV20-1	SASTGTTGADTQY
-	TRBJ2-5	TRBV5-1	ASSLVADQETQY
TRBD1	TRBJ2-5	TRBV5-1	ASSRGQGAQETQY
TRBD2	TRBJ2-7	TRBV2	ASSRTSGGRRWNHEQY
-	TRBJ1-6	TRBV16	VSSLGRLAYSPLH
TRBD2	TRBJ2-5	TRBV20-1	SARDFKLTSGEETQY
-	TRBJ2-7	TRBV28	ASSRYTIYEQY
TRBD1	TRBJ1-1	TRBV20-1	SASRNRGRTEAF
-	TRBJ1-6	TRBV20-1	SASNSYNSPLH
TRBD2	TRBJ2-3	TRBV9	ASSVTSGGRTDTQY
TRBD1	TRBJ1-1	TRBV13	ASSSLQSRQGRVDEAF
TRBD2	TRBJ2-3	TRBV29-1	SVQEDPRGTDTQY
-	TRBJ2-2	TRBV20-1	SAGPLPNTGELF
-	TRBJ2-2	TRBV6-1	ASSEDRIYGELF
TRBD1	TRBJ2-1	TRBV5-1	ASSLVYTGGRSEQF
TRBD1	TRBJ1-5	TRBV4-1	ASSRGGQVNQPQH
-	TRBJ1-1	TRBV4-1	ASSTFEKSGRTEAF
-	TRBJ2-5	TRBV13	ASSALQETQY
-	TRBJ2-6	TRBV30	AWSVFGANVLT
TRBD2	TRBJ2-3	TRBV6-1	ASSEQREDTQY
-	TRBJ1-4	TRBV12-3/TRBV12-4	ASSFRTTNEKLF
-	TRBJ2-7	TRBV7-9	ASSYSVRSEQY
-	TRBJ1-6	TRBV12-3/TRBV12-4	ASSSSYSPLH